These 7 T cell receptor beta chains originate from one sample sequenced in a study of T-cell reconstitution after alpha-beta-depleted transplantation in children. Unique molecular identifiers were incorporated during preparation of the TCRbeta library. TCRdb recomputed calls from the PCR reads with MiXCR, one row per CDR3 protein. The top ten hold about 4.8% of the sample, which has hundreds of thousands of distinct CDR3 sequences, about 24% seen once. The sample here was PBMCs, mostly from graft donor cells, taken 360 days after TCRalphabeta/CD19-depleted stem cell transplant. The origin of the receptors is a female patient aged 2 to 10 who had a stem cell transplant for congenital amegakaryocytic thrombocytopenia, so the T cells may come from the graft donor.

This rearrangement joins TRBV10-3 to TRBJ1-1; TRBD1 might be the D (5 bases). Germline V gives CDR1 ENHRY, CDR2 SYGVKD. This CDR3 contains 13 residues. Trimming left V 7 bases short and J 4 bases short, with 13 bases between. CDR3 amino acids: CAIIPNGGTEAFF. CDR3 bases: TGTGCCATCATCCCAAATGGGGGCACTGAAGCTTTCTTT.

The chain is built from TRBV20-1 and TRBJ1-4; weak D call: TRBD1 (5 bases). The CDR3 runs to 16 residues. In germline, CDR1 is DFQATT, CDR2 SNEGSKA (reference sequence). Trimming pared 2 bases from V and 10 bases from J, leaving 23 bases between. CDR3 residues: CSARTPGVTEFGKLFF. In nucleotides, the CDR3 is TGCAGTGCTAGAACCCCGGGAGTGACAGAATTCGGAAAACTGTTTTTT.

V is TRBV9 and J is TRBJ1-2; TRBD1 matches at 8 bases. Germline CDR1 SGDLS, CDR2 YYNGEE. Losses at the gene ends were 4 bases for V and 0 bases for J; bases not matched to a gene: 8. The CDR3 is 16 amino acids. CDR3: CASSPRTGLANYGYTF. CDR3 nucleotide sequence: TGTGCCAGCAGCCCCAGGACAGGGTTGGCTAACTATGGCTACACCTTC.

This chain uses TRBV11-2 with TRBJ2-3; tentatively, D is TRBD1 (5 bases). The CDR3 contains 15 residues. Germline loops: CDR1 SGHAT, CDR2 FQNNGV. The V and J ends lost 2 bases and 1 base respectively, with 10 bases between them. The CDR3 sequence is CASSLRGQGTDTQYF. In nucleotides, the CDR3 is TGTGCCAGCAGCTTACGTGGACAAGGCACAGATACGCAGTATTTT.

This clonotype was detected only a few times. The chain uses TRBV12-3 or TRBV12-4 and TRBJ2-5; 10 nucleotides align to TRBD2. With 7 bases clipped from V and 5 bases from J, the junction kept 7 bases outside the gene matches. CDR3 length: 14 residues. The CDR3 loop reads CASTQAGGPETQYF. The CDR3 DNA is TGTGCCAGCACCCAAGCGGGGGGGCCTGAGACCCAGTACTTC.

The table lists this clonotype with a few counts. The chain is built from TRBV7-8 and TRBJ2-1; D not certain. CDR1 SGHVS and CDR2 FQNEAQ come from the germline V gene. With 0 bases removed from V and 2 bases from J, the gap between germline ends came to 11 bases. The CDR3 totals 16 residues. The CDR3 sequence: CASSLAGAVTYNEQFF. CDR3 coding DNA: TGTGCCAGCAGCTTAGCGGGCGCTGTAACCTACAATGAGCAGTTCTTC. The whole variable domain, remainder taken from reference TRBV7-8 and TRBJ2-1, is GAGVSQSPRYKVAKRGQDVALRCDPISGHVSLFWYQQALGQGPEFLTYFQNEAQLDKSGLPSDRFFAERPEGSVSTLKIQRTQQEDSAVYLCASSLAGAVTYNEQFFGPGTRLTVL.

The V call is TRBV5-1, the J call TRBJ2-7; no definite D call. CDR3 length: 13 amino acids. Germline-derived CDR1 and CDR2 are SGHRS and YFSETQ. The germline V and J ends were trimmed by 0 bases and 6 bases, with 10 bases remaining between them. The CDR3 is CASSLDPAREQYF. The DNA for the CDR3 is TGCGCCAGCAGCTTGGATCCTGCTCGCGAGCAGTACTTC.